The next 3 T cell receptor beta chains were all read from a single sample in a study of blood T cell repertoires in COVID-19. TCRdb's copy holds only in-frame clones and misses some; the assay was immunoSEQ multiplex PCR. This sample has 430,000 or so clones, with around 87% found just once. The sample was PBMCs or T cells enriched from blood (not recorded which). Source of these receptors: a woman between 40 and 55 years old who had recovered from COVID-19.

The chain uses TRBV18 and TRBJ2-5; TRBD1 matches at 7 bases. The CDR3 covers 15 residues. Germline loops: CDR1 KGHSH, CDR2 LQKENI. After removal of 2 bases from V and 2 bases from J, the junction contained 5 bases not matched to a gene. CDR3: CASSPLLTGQETQYF. CDR3 nucleotides: TGTGCCAGCTCACCATTGTTGACAGGGCAAGAGACCCAGTACTTC.

In this sample, this clone turned up once. J is TRBJ1-2 and V is TRBV19, with D unresolved. The CDR3 loop spans 13 amino acids. With 10 bases removed from V and 6 bases from J, the gap between germline ends came to 18 bases. CDR1 and CDR2 (germline): LNHDA, SQIVND (reference sequence). CDR3 sequence (DNA): TGTGCCACTCTAACGCGGAAAGCCAATGGCTACACCTTC. Protein sequence: CATLTRKANGYTF.

The V call is TRBV27, the J call TRBJ2-7; 7 nucleotides match TRBD1. Per the germline V gene, CDR1 is MNHEY and CDR2 is SMNVEV (reference sequence). This CDR3 is 16 amino acids long. J was trimmed by 1 base and V by 5 bases; bases with no gene match: 11. CDR3 nucleotide sequence: TGTGCCAGCAGTGCTGAACCAGGGGGACGGTCCTACGAGCAGTACTTC. Protein sequence: CASSAEPGGRSYEQYF.